A single sample is the source of the 17 T cell receptor beta chains below, sequenced in a study of blood T cell repertoires in COVID-19. Sequencing was performed with immunoSEQ multiplex PCR; in TCRdb, only in-frame clones are kept and a portion is missing. The sample includes some 220,000 clones, roughly 80% seen only once; the top ten take about 1.3%. The sequenced material came from PBMCs or T cells enriched from blood (not recorded which). These receptors originate from a woman aged 40 to 50 with acute COVID-19.

The sample holds one count of this clone. The gene calls are TRBV3-1 (or the pseudogene TRBV3-2) and TRBJ1-1, with 7 bases fitting TRBD1. Germline CDR1 and CDR2: LGHDT and YNNKEL (reference sequence). This CDR3 region has 12 residues. Unmatched junction bases numbered 1, after V lost 2 bases and J lost 7 bases. The CDR3 DNA is TGTGCCAGCAGCCAATCAGGGGGTGAAGCTTTCTTT. Translated: CASSQSGGEAFF.

The rearrangement uses TRBV10-1 and TRBJ1-4; 7 nucleotides agree with TRBD1. V lost 4 bases and J lost 0; bases outside the gene matches: 5. This CDR3 region has 16 residues. Germline CDR1 is WNHNN and CDR2 is SYGVQD (reference sequence). The CDR3 protein is CASSAGQLATNEKLFF. CDR3 coding DNA: TGCGCCAGCAGTGCGGGACAGCTTGCAACTAATGAAAAACTGTTTTTT.

The J gene is TRBJ2-4, the V gene TRBV24-1; D is unclear. This CDR3 contains 11 residues. Germline CDR1 KGHDR, CDR2 SFDVKD. V was trimmed by 5 bases and J by 6 bases, leaving 4 bases between them. This CDR3 is CATSAGNIQYF. CDR3 coding DNA: TGTGCCACCAGTGCAGGAAACATTCAGTACTTC.

The genes are TRBV28 and TRBJ1-5; 7 nucleotides match TRBD1. Germline CDR1 is MDHEN and CDR2 is SYDVKM. V was pared by 6 bases and J by 6 bases, with 14 bases of the junction left unmatched. The CDR3 loop spans 16 amino acids. CDR3 sequence: CASRSTYNRGGQPQHF. The CDR3 coding sequence is TGTGCCAGCAGAAGCACCTATAACAGGGGAGGTCAGCCCCAGCATTTT. The complete variable domain, with remaining parts taken from reference TRBV28 and TRBJ1-5, reads DVKVTQSSRYLVKRTGEKVFLECVQDMDHENMFWYRQDPGLGLRLIYFSYDVKMKEKGDIPEGYSVSREKKERFSLILESASTNQTSMYLCASRSTYNRGGQPQHFGDGTRLSIL.

This chain uses TRBV6-6 with TRBJ2-7; D not certain. The V gene lost 0 bases and the J gene lost 5 bases, with 11 bases spanning the gap. The CDR3 is 14 residues long. The germline V gene has CDR1 MNHNY and CDR2 SVGAGI (reference sequence). As DNA, the CDR3 is TGTGCCAGCAGTTACTCCCGGGTTAACCACGAGCAGTACTTC. It encodes CASSYSRVNHEQYF.

The rearrangement links TRBV5-1 to TRBJ2-3; 12 bases line up with TRBD2. V was pared by 0 bases and J by 0 bases, with 5 bases of the junction left unmatched. There are 18 residues in the CDR3. Germline V CDR1 and CDR2: SGHRS, YFSETQ. This CDR3 is CASSLDPSGRGSTDTQYF. For the CDR3, the DNA is TGCGCCAGCAGCTTGGATCCTAGCGGGAGGGGTAGCACAGATACGCAGTATTTT.

V gene TRBV19 combines with J gene TRBJ1-2; the match to TRBD1 covers 8 bases. Germline lookup yields CDR1 LNHDA and CDR2 SQIVND (reference sequence). The CDR3 extends over 13 amino acids. Losses at the gene ends were 10 bases for V and 8 bases for J; bases not matched to a gene: 12. Here the CDR3 DNA reads TGTGCCACCCGCTCCCCGGACAGGGCGGGCTACACCTTC. Its translation: CATRSPDRAGYTF.

The chain employs TRBV28 and TRBJ2-2, with 9 bases lining up with TRBD1. Trimming cost V 5 bases and J 2 bases; bases outside gene matches: 6. This CDR3 region has 16 residues. Germline V gene lookup returns CDR1 MDHEN and CDR2 SYDVKM. CDR3 DNA sequence: TGTGCCAGCAGTCCTGGGGACAGGGAAAACACCGGGGAGCTGTTTTTT. The encoded protein is CASSPGDRENTGELFF. The variable domain in full, completed from reference TRBV28 and TRBJ2-2, reads DVKVTQSSRYLVKRTGEKVFLECVQDMDHENMFWYRQDPGLGLRLIYFSYDVKMKEKGDIPEGYSVSREKKERFSLILESASTNQTSMYLCASSPGDRENTGELFFGEGSRLTVL.

This sequence joins TRBV25-1 and TRBJ1-2, with 7 nucleotides matching TRBD1. The germline V gene encodes CDR1 MGHDK and CDR2 SYGVNS. With 4 bases clipped from V and 3 bases from J, the junction kept 5 bases outside the gene matches. This CDR3 region has 14 residues. CDR3 residues: CASSGTGADYGYTF. The CDR3 DNA is TGTGCCAGCAGTGGAACAGGGGCGGACTATGGCTACACCTTC.

The chain is built from TRBV27 and TRBJ1-1; D not certain. Trimming took 4 bases from V and 0 from J, leaving 9 bases between them. Germline CDR1 reads MNHEY; CDR2 reads SMNVEV (reference sequence). The CDR3 extends over 14 amino acids. CDR3 residues: CASSSRVLNTEAFF. The CDR3 DNA follows: TGTGCCAGCAGTTCCCGCGTTTTGAACACTGAAGCTTTCTTT.

This chain uses TRBV27 with TRBJ2-2; 7 nucleotides match TRBD1. Germline CDR1 and CDR2: MNHEY and SMNVEV (reference sequence). V shed 5 bases and J 1 base; nucleotides not matched to a gene: 4. The CDR3 runs to 15 residues. This CDR3 reads CASSPQGRNTGELFF. The CDR3 DNA sequence: TGTGCCAGCAGTCCACAGGGGCGGAACACCGGGGAGCTGTTTTTT.

As for this clone: Other DNA sequences within the sample encode an identical CDR3. This sequence joins TRBV9 and TRBJ1-2; D is ambiguous. Trimming stripped 0 bases from V and 6 bases from J, with 6 bases between. The CDR3 sequence is 12 residues long. Germline V CDR1 and CDR2: SGDLS, YYNGEE. The CDR3 bases are TGTGCCAGCAGCGTAGAGGGAGATGGCTACACCTTC. It is translated as CASSVEGDGYTF.

The chain links TRBV5-1 to TRBJ2-5; no firm D call. The ends were cut back, 2 bases at V and 7 bases at J, with 12 bases in the middle. The CDR3 spans 13 residues. The germline V gene encodes CDR1 SGHRS and CDR2 YFSETQ. The CDR3, as DNA: TGCGCCAGCAGCTTCTCGTATTCGGGGACCCAGTACTTC. Its protein is CASSFSYSGTQYF. Full variable domain (rest looked up from reference TRBV5-1 and TRBJ2-5): KAGVTQTPRYLIKTRGQQVTLSCSPISGHRSVSWYQQTPGQGLQFLFEYFSETQRNKGNFPGRFSGRQFSNSRSEMNVSTLELGDSALYLCASSFSYSGTQYFGPGTRLLVL.

CDR3 amino acids: CASSVAQGNTDTQYF. For the CDR3, the DNA is TGTGCCAGCAGCGTAGCTCAGGGGAACACAGATACGCAGTATTTT. V usage is TRBV9 and J usage is TRBJ2-3; tentatively, D is TRBD1 (6 bases). This CDR3 is 15 amino acids long. The germline V gene has CDR1 SGDLS and CDR2 YYNGEE. The V gene lost 0 bases and the J gene lost 2 bases, with 10 bases spanning the gap.

This chain uses TRBV6-5 with TRBJ1-3, with 9 bases fitting TRBD1. Per the germline V gene, CDR1 is MNHEY and CDR2 is SVGAGI. Trimming cost V 6 bases and J 2 bases; bases outside gene matches: 2. The CDR3 has 14 residues. CDR3 residues: CASSRTGAGNTIYF. The CDR3, as DNA: TGTGCCAGCAGCAGGACAGGGGCTGGAAACACCATATATTTT.

This sequence joins TRBV20-1 and TRBJ1-6; 7 nucleotides match TRBD1. The germline gives CDR1 DFQATT, CDR2 SNEGSKA (reference sequence). V dropped 3 bases and J dropped 0; count of bases not matched to a gene: 14. This CDR3 has 19 residues. CDR3 sequence: CSASSPYGTASSYNSPLHF. The CDR3 bases are TGCAGTGCTAGTTCTCCGTACGGGACAGCTTCCTCCTATAATTCACCCCTCCACTTT.

The chain combines TRBV6-5 with TRBJ1-1; the match to TRBD1 covers 7 bases. Germline V gene sequence: CDR1 MNHEY, CDR2 SVGAGI. After removal of 5 bases from V and 6 bases from J, the junction contained 9 bases not matched to a gene. The length of the CDR3 is 14 residues. The CDR3 nucleotides read TGTGCCAGCAGTCTGCGACAGGGTGGGGCTGAAGCTTTCTTT. Amino acids: CASSLRQGGAEAFF.